This T cell receptor (beta chain) was captured in a study of blood T cell repertoires in COVID-19. As for the study in general: Researchers got acute and convalescent COVID-19 samples from the United States, Italy and Spain. Sources were T cells, B-cell-depleted T cells, or PBMCs; the material itself was cDNA or gDNA.

The CDR3 is 16 amino acids. Trimming took off 3 bases at V and 0 bases at J, with 12 bases between the two ends. CDR1 is KGHSH, CDR2 LQKENI, per germline. Per the original data handling: Reference gene primer amplification in the assay estimated nucleated cell counts. The assay was immunoSEQ multiplex PCR, and TCRdb's table has in-frame clones only and misses some. V and J calls and clone size are copied from that table; D and trimming were computed from the DNA. The table records some 300,000 clones, 88% of them present only once. V gene TRBV18 combines with J gene TRBJ1-3; D gene unclear. The receptor was isolated from a woman aged 30 to 39 who had recovered from COVID-19. The specimen was peripheral blood. CDR3 amino acids: CASSPSGSNSGNTIYF. The CDR3 nucleotides are TGTGCCAGCTCACCGTCCGGGTCCAACTCTGGAAACACCATATATTTT.